These 23 T cell receptor beta chains originate from one sample sequenced in a study of Tregs in tolerant kidney transplant recipients. Some clones are missing from TCRdb's copy, which holds only in-frame ones; the method was immunoSEQ multiplex PCR. The sample totals fewer than 40,000 clones. Here the sequenced sample was CD8+ T cells from blood, taken before the transplant. The source is a human donor who received a combined kidney and bone marrow transplant.

To note about this clone: The read terminates 3 residues ahead of where the CDR3 ends, so the germline J gene completes it. This chain uses TRBV7-8 with TRBJ2-7; 10 nucleotides align to TRBD1. Germline CDR1 is SGHVS and CDR2 is FQNEAQ. V was pared by 5 bases and J by 6 bases, with 16 bases of the junction left unmatched. This CDR3 spans 17 amino acids. The DNA read from the CDR3 is TGTGCCAGCAGCACCGGACCCGGGACAGGGGTTTGGGGCGAG. Residues: CASSTGPGTGVWGE. The whole CDR3 sequence is CASSTGPGTGVWGEQYF. The whole variable domain, remainder taken from reference TRBV7-8 and TRBJ2-7, is GAGVSQSPRYKVAKRGQDVALRCDPISGHVSLFWYQQALGQGPEFLTYFQNEAQLDKSGLPSDRFFAERPEGSVSTLKIQRTQQEDSAVYLCASSTGPGTGVWGEQYFGPGTRLTVT.

On this clone: The missing CDR3 end, 3 residues past where the read stops, is filled in from the germline J gene. V usage is TRBV7-8 and J usage is TRBJ2-1; 10 bases fit TRBD1. The CDR3 is 16 amino acids. CDR1 is SGHVS and CDR2 is FQNEAQ in the germline V gene. V lost 4 bases and J lost 6; bases outside the gene matches: 9. The part of the CDR3 DNA that was read is TGTGCCAGCAGCTCGACAGGGACAGGGGTTGTCAATGAG. Its translation is CASSSTGTGVVNE. The whole CDR3 reads CASSSTGTGVVNEQFF.

In regard to this clone: The read gets to within 3 residues of the CDR3 end, and the germline J gene fills in the rest. The chain combines TRBV2 with TRBJ2-1, with a tentative D call TRBD2 (5 bases). Germline V lookup: CDR1 SNHLY, CDR2 FYNNEI. Deletions cut 1 base from V and 1 base from J, with 11 bases between. This CDR3 is built from 16 residues. The sequenced CDR3 bases are TGTGCCAGCAGTGAAGTTGCGGGCCCTTCCTACAATGAG. Encoded protein: CASSEVAGPSYNE. The CDR3 as a whole reads CASSEVAGPSYNEQFF. The entire variable domain, with the rest obtained from reference TRBV2 and TRBJ2-1, is as follows: EPEVTQTPSHQVTQMGQEVILRCVPISNHLYFYWYRQILGQKVEFLVSFYNNEISEKSEIFDDQFSVERPDGSNFTLKIRSTKLEDSAMYFCASSEVAGPSYNEQFFGPGTRLTVL.

In the case of this clone: The sequenced fragment ends 3 residues before the CDR3 boundary, so the rest is inferred from the germline J gene. The rearrangement uses TRBV7-6 and TRBJ2-1; D unclear. The V end was cut by 1 base, the J end by 6 bases, with 7 bases between. The CDR3 has 13 amino acids. Germline V gene lookup returns CDR1 SGHVS and CDR2 FNYEAQ. CDR3 sequence: CASSLGPINEQFF. The CDR3 DNA, read in part, is TGTGCCAGCAGCTTAGGTCCCATCAATGAG.

As concerns this clone: Coverage ceases 3 residues before the CDR3 finishes, and the germline J gene fills in the end. Other DNA sequences in the same sample also yield this CDR3. The rearrangement uses TRBV5-6 and TRBJ2-7; 7 bases line up with TRBD2. The CDR3 sequence is 13 residues long. Germline trimming cut 4 bases from V and 3 bases from J; bases unmatched to any gene: 4. CDR1 SGHDT and CDR2 YYEEEE come from the germline V gene. CDR3 in amino acids: CASSLGTIYEQYF. The sequenced part of the CDR3 DNA is TGTGCCAGCAGCCTCGGGACTATCTACGAG. Filled out from reference TRBV5-6 and TRBJ2-7, the complete variable domain reads DAGVTQSPTHLIKTRGQQVTLRCSPKSGHDTVSWYQQALGQGPQFIFQYYEEEERQRGNFPDRFSGHQFPNYSSELNVNALLLGDSALYLCASSLGTIYEQYFGPGTRLTVT.

With regard to this clone: The read ends 3 residues early relative to the CDR3; the germline J gene fills the gap. The chain has TRBV6-1 and TRBJ1-1; D gene ambiguous. CDR3 length: 14 amino acids. Germline V gives CDR1 MNHNS, CDR2 SASEGT. Trimming took 3 bases from V and 1 from J, leaving 9 bases between them. Partial CDR3 DNA: TGTGCCAGCAGTGAGATCGCGGGGAACACTGAA. This encodes CASSEIAGNTE. The whole CDR3 sequence reads CASSEIAGNTEAFF.

As concerns this clone: The read is 3 residues too short to cover the CDR3 end, so that end is filled in from the germline J gene. The gene calls are TRBV5-6 and TRBJ2-3; D is possibly TRBD1 (6 bases). CDR1 is SGHDT and CDR2 is YYEEEE in the germline V gene. CDR3 length: 12 amino acids. Here the CDR3 reads CASSLEGVSQYF. Partial CDR3 DNA: TGTGCCAGCAGCTTGGAGGGGGTCTCG.

Details on this clone: The DNA ends 3 residues before the CDR3 does, and the rest of the CDR3 is filled in from the germline J gene. V and J are TRBV7-8 and TRBJ1-2, with D tentatively TRBD1 (6 bases). V lost 5 bases and J lost 6, with 19 bases in between. Germline V gene data show CDR1 as SGHVS and CDR2 as FQNEAQ. CDR3 size: 15 residues. The covered CDR3 bases are TGTGCCAGCAGCGGCCATCTCACAGGGATGAATGGC. As protein: CASSGHLTGMNG. The entire CDR3 reads CASSGHLTGMNGYTF. Together with reference TRBV7-8 and TRBJ1-2, the CDR3 gives the full variable domain: GAGVSQSPRYKVAKRGQDVALRCDPISGHVSLFWYQQALGQGPEFLTYFQNEAQLDKSGLPSDRFFAERPEGSVSTLKIQRTQQEDSAVYLCASSGHLTGMNGYTFGSGTRLTVV.

To note about this clone: Coverage ceases 3 residues before the CDR3 finishes, and the germline J gene fills in the end. V and J are TRBV7-9 and TRBJ1-2, with D possibly TRBD1 on 5 matching bases. The CDR3 is made up of 15 amino acids. Germline V CDR1 and CDR2: SEHNR, FQNEAQ (reference sequence). V lost 1 base to trimming and J lost 7 bases, with 16 bases between them. Incomplete CDR3 DNA: TGTGCCAGCAGCTTAGTATACGTCAGGGCGGCTGGC. This encodes CASSLVYVRAAG. The CDR3 in full is CASSLVYVRAAGYTF.

CDR3: CASSPAEASYEQYF. The part of the CDR3 DNA that was read is TGTGCCAGCAGCCCGGCGGAGGCGTCCTACGAG. The rearrangement joins TRBV7-9 to TRBJ2-7, with TRBD2 as a possible D gene (5 bases). The read falls 3 residues short of the CDR3 end, and the missing part is taken from the germline J gene. The CDR3 sequence is 14 residues long. Germline V lookup: CDR1 SEHNR, CDR2 FQNEAQ (reference sequence). V was cut by 5 bases and J by 1 base, with 12 bases left in between. Full variable domain (rest looked up from reference TRBV7-9 and TRBJ2-7): DTGVSQNPRHKITKRGQNVTFRCDPISEHNRLYWYRQTLGQGPEFLTYFQNEAQLEKSRLLSDRFSAERPKGSFSTLEIQRTEQGDSAMYLCASSPAEASYEQYFGPGTRLTVT.

As regards this clone: The CDR3 extends 3 residues past the end of the read, so its final part is completed from the germline J gene. The chain carries TRBV29-1 and TRBJ2-7, with 9 bases fitting TRBD2. In germline, CDR1 is SQVTM, CDR2 ANQGSEA. Germline trimming cut 1 base from V and 4 bases from J; bases unmatched to any gene: 5. The CDR3 extends over 14 amino acids. The CDR3: CSVEGDSGSYEQYF. The sequenced part of the CDR3 DNA is TGCAGCGTTGAAGGGGATAGCGGGAGTTACGAG.

Of note for this clone: The missing CDR3 end, 3 residues past where the read stops, is filled in from the germline J gene. This chain joins TRBV30 and TRBJ2-1; a possible D gene is TRBD2 (6 bases). The CDR3 has 13 residues. CDR1 and CDR2 (germline): GTSNPN, SVGIG (reference sequence). V was trimmed by 5 bases and J by 8 bases, leaving 16 bases between them. The part of the CDR3 DNA that was read is TGTGCCTGGGCCTTGGGGGGAGAGGATGAG. Its translation is CAWALGGEDE. Given in full, the CDR3 is CAWALGGEDEQFF.

Details on this clone: The sequence runs out 3 residues before the end of the CDR3; the remainder is reconstructed from the germline J gene. The chain is built from TRBV19 and TRBJ1-2, with 8 bases identical to TRBD1. J gave up 3 bases and V 3 bases, and 3 bases lay outside the gene matches. The CDR3 spans 14 residues. Germline V lookup: CDR1 LNHDA, CDR2 SQIVND (reference sequence). Partial CDR3 DNA: TGTGCCAGTAGTATGTTGGGACAGGACTATGGC. Translated, it gives CASSMLGQDYG. The whole CDR3 is CASSMLGQDYGYTF.

In the case of this clone: The read falls 3 residues short of the CDR3 end, and the missing part is taken from the germline J gene. The chain joins TRBV19 to TRBJ1-5; D not resolved. This CDR3 has 16 amino acids. The germline V gene has CDR1 LNHDA and CDR2 SQIVND (reference sequence). Trimming shortened V by 7 bases and J by 0 bases, and 16 bases separated the two germline ends. The CDR3 here is CASTPTGFYSNQPQHF. The CDR3 bases that were read are TGTGCCAGTACCCCCACCGGTTTTTATAGCAATCAGCCC.

The sequenced CDR3 bases are TGTGCCAGTAGTATAGCCCTGTTGGCTACCGGGGAG. Its translation is CASSIALLATGE. The full CDR3 is CASSIALLATGELFF. The rearrangement links TRBV19 to TRBJ2-2; no clear D gene. The sequenced fragment ends 3 residues before the CDR3 boundary, so the rest is inferred from the germline J gene. Per the germline V gene, CDR1 is LNHDA and CDR2 is SQIVND (reference sequence). CDR3 length: 15 residues. With 1 base removed from V and 5 bases from J, the gap between germline ends came to 11 bases.

A word on this clone: The read stops 3 residues short of the end of the CDR3; the missing end is completed from the germline J gene. The chain links TRBV6-1 to TRBJ1-1; weak D call: TRBD1 (5 bases). Germline CDR1 reads MNHNS; CDR2 reads SASEGT. The CDR3 spans 12 residues. V was shortened by 4 bases and J by 4 bases, with 7 bases between the two germline ends. CDR3 amino acids: CASSAGGTEAFF. The DNA read from the CDR3 is TGTGCCAGCAGTGCGGGGGGCACTGAA.

On this clone itself: The observed sequence ends 3 residues before the CDR3 terminus, with the missing tail filled in from the germline J gene. The chain uses TRBV29-1 and TRBJ2-5; D ambiguous. The ends were cut back, 5 bases at V and 4 bases at J, with 5 bases in the middle. CDR3 length: 10 amino acids. Per germline, CDR1 SQVTM and CDR2 ANQGSEA. CDR3 DNA (partial): TGCAGCGTTACACGAGAGACC. Its protein is CSVTRET. The CDR3 reads in full as CSVTRETQYF.

Comments on this clone: The read falls 3 residues short of the CDR3 end, and the missing part is taken from the germline J gene. This chain joins TRBV2 and TRBJ2-1; 15 nucleotides align to TRBD2. Germline V CDR1 and CDR2: SNHLY, FYNNEI. Trimming at V came to 10 bases and at J to 9 bases, leaving 13 bases not matched to a gene. The CDR3 extends over 16 amino acids. The CDR3 protein is CATDPGLAGGRGEQFF. The part of the CDR3 DNA that was read is TGTGCCACCGACCCGGGACTAGCGGGAGGCCGGGGTGAG.

With regard to this clone: Read data end 3 residues before the CDR3 end; the end is taken from the germline J gene. The chain has TRBV6-2 or TRBV6-3 and TRBJ2-7; D possibly corresponds to TRBD1 (6 bases). Deletions cut 6 bases from V and 1 base from J, with 10 bases between. The CDR3 covers 13 residues. Germline V gene sequence: CDR1 MNHEY, CDR2 SVGEGT. CDR3 loop: CASRYGQSYEQYF. The sequenced CDR3 bases are TGTGCCAGCAGGTACGGACAGTCCTACGAG.

Concerning this clone: With the read ending 3 residues before the CDR3 end, the germline J gene is used to fill in that end. Distinct nucleotide sequences in the sample also encode this CDR3. This sequence joins TRBV18 and TRBJ2-7; tentatively, D is TRBD2 (6 bases). Germline CDR1 and CDR2: KGHSH and LQKENI. V lost 6 bases to trimming and J lost 0 bases, with 15 bases between them. The CDR3 extends over 15 amino acids. The CDR3 sequence: CASSPAGGGSYEQYF. The DNA read from the CDR3 is TGTGCCAGCTCCCCCGCCGGGGGAGGCTCCTACGAG.

About this clone itself: The missing CDR3 end, 3 residues past where the read stops, is filled in from the germline J gene. The gene calls are TRBV19 and TRBJ2-7; D remains ambiguous. The germline V gene has CDR1 LNHDA and CDR2 SQIVND (reference sequence). Between the trimmed V and J ends, which lost 3 bases and 3 bases, there was a span of 12 bases. This CDR3 spans 14 amino acids. The CDR3 loop reads CASSMNGLSYEQYF. Partial CDR3 DNA: TGTGCCAGTAGTATGAACGGGTTGAGCTACGAG. The whole variable domain, remainder taken from reference TRBV19 and TRBJ2-7, is DGGITQSPKYLFRKEGQNVTLSCEQNLNHDAMYWYRQDPGQGLRLIYYSQIVNDFQKGDIAEGYSVSREKKESFPLTVTSAQKNPTAFYLCASSMNGLSYEQYFGPGTRLTVT.

A remark on this clone: The CDR3 extends 3 residues past the end of the read, so its final part is completed from the germline J gene. The chain employs TRBV29-1 and TRBJ2-7, with 7 bases identical to TRBD2. This CDR3 comprises 17 residues. Germline V lookup: CDR1 SQVTM, CDR2 ANQGSEA. Trimming cost V 0 bases and J 6 bases; bases outside gene matches: 17. The CDR3 loop is CSVEDLSEGAGLVEQYF. CDR3 DNA, as far as it was read: TGCAGCGTTGAAGATCTAAGTGAAGGGGCAGGACTAGTCGAG.

A remark on this clone: The read falls 3 residues short of the CDR3 end, and the missing part is taken from the germline J gene. The V call is TRBV7-7, the J call TRBJ2-1; the D gene is possibly TRBD2 (5 bases). Per the germline V gene, CDR1 is SSHAT and CDR2 is FNYEAQ (reference sequence). CDR3 length equals 15 residues. Trimming took 3 bases from V and 0 from J, leaving 9 bases between them. The CDR3: CASSFGLDSYNEQFF. The CDR3 DNA, read in part, is TGTGCCAGCAGCTTCGGACTGGACTCCTACAATGAG. Complete variable domain (other parts from reference TRBV7-7 and TRBJ2-1): GAGVSQSPRYKVTKRGQDVTLRCDPISSHATLYWYQQALGQGPEFLTYFNYEAQPDKSGLPSDRFSAERPEGSISTLTIQRTEQRDSAMYRCASSFGLDSYNEQFFGPGTRLTVL.